This passage covers 19 T cell receptor beta chains from one sample sequenced in a study of chemoradiotherapy in HPV16-positive cancers. The repertoire was sequenced with immunoSEQ multiplex PCR; TCRdb's copy has only in-frame clones and lacks some. The data contain approximately 10,000 clones, approximately 84% of them singletons. This material consisted of tumor tissue, taken from a patient who underwent chemoradiotherapy. The receptors originated from a human donor with HPV-associated anogenital cancer.

This clone has just a few counts. The chain carries TRBV11-2 and TRBJ1-2, with D tentatively TRBD1 (5 bases). The CDR3 spans 14 residues. CDR1 is SGHAT and CDR2 is FQNNGV in the germline V gene. Trimming took 1 base from V and 4 from J, leaving 10 bases between them. The CDR3 region is CASSLVRGSYGYTF. The CDR3 coding sequence is TGTGCCAGCAGCTTAGTTAGGGGATCCTATGGCTACACCTTC.

The rearrangement joins TRBV7-9 to TRBJ2-4; no clear D. The germline gives CDR1 SEHNR, CDR2 FQNEAQ (reference sequence). With 4 bases removed from V and 6 bases from J, the gap between germline ends came to 13 bases. The CDR3 is 14 residues long. The CDR3 coding sequence is TGTGCCAGCAGCTCTTCTATGCGTGGAAACATTCAGTACTTC. Translated, it gives CASSSSMRGNIQYF. Complete variable domain (other parts from reference TRBV7-9 and TRBJ2-4): DTGVSQNPRHKITKRGQNVTFRCDPISEHNRLYWYRQTLGQGPEFLTYFQNEAQLEKSRLLSDRFSAERPKGSFSTLEIQRTEQGDSAMYLCASSSSMRGNIQYFGAGTRLSVL.

The chain is built from TRBV19 and TRBJ1-1; tentatively, D is TRBD1 (5 bases). Germline assignment: CDR1 LNHDA and CDR2 SQIVND (reference sequence). V gave up 4 bases and J gave up 7 bases, with 19 bases separating them. The CDR3 has 15 amino acids. The DNA of the CDR3 is TGTGCCAGTAGTACAACCCTGGCCCCTGGGGGTGAAGCTTTCTTT. Protein sequence: CASSTTLAPGGEAFF. The full variable domain, with the rest looked up from reference TRBV19 and TRBJ1-1, is DGGITQSPKYLFRKEGQNVTLSCEQNLNHDAMYWYRQDPGQGLRLIYYSQIVNDFQKGDIAEGYSVSREKKESFPLTVTSAQKNPTAFYLCASSTTLAPGGEAFFGQGTRLTVV.

The chain employs TRBV9 and TRBJ2-7; D is ambiguous. Germline V gene lookup returns CDR1 SGDLS and CDR2 YYNGEE. The CDR3 runs to 15 residues. V lost 0 bases, J lost 3 bases, and 13 bases lay in between. CDR3 loop: CASSVEPQLFYEQYF. The CDR3 DNA is TGTGCCAGCAGCGTAGAACCCCAGCTATTCTACGAGCAGTACTTC.

This chain connects TRBV5-1 to TRBJ2-3, with TRBD2 matching over 12 bases. This CDR3 region has 18 residues. J gave up 6 bases and V 2 bases, and 13 bases lay outside the gene matches. Germline CDR1 reads SGHRS; CDR2 reads YFSETQ. The chain's CDR3 is CASSFVKLAGGPGDTQYF. The CDR3 coding sequence is TGCGCCAGCAGCTTCGTTAAACTAGCGGGGGGCCCGGGGGATACGCAGTATTTT.

The chain couples TRBV28 to TRBJ2-4, with 9 bases identical to TRBD1. The CDR3 loop spans 15 amino acids. Germline CDR1 and CDR2: MDHEN and SYDVKM. With V trimmed by 6 bases and J by 7 bases, 10 bases remained unmatched. The CDR3 bases are TGTGCCAGCAGCCCGACAGGGGGAGTGGGGAACATTCAGTACTTC. The encoded protein is CASSPTGGVGNIQYF.

This chain connects TRBV11-2 to TRBJ1-4; TRBD1 agrees at 10 bases. The V and J ends lost 1 base and 8 bases, in that order; junction bases with no gene match: 1. The CDR3 totals 14 residues. Germline V lookup: CDR1 SGHAT, CDR2 FQNNGV. DNA of the CDR3: TGTGCCAGCAGCTTAGGACAGGGGGCCGAAAAACTGTTTTTT. Encoded protein: CASSLGQGAEKLFF.

The rearrangement uses TRBV6-5 and TRBJ2-5, with 10 bases lining up with TRBD2. CDR1 is MNHEY and CDR2 is SVGAGI in the germline V gene. The CDR3 is made up of 15 amino acids. Germline trimming cut 2 bases from V and 5 bases from J; bases unmatched to any gene: 5. CDR3: CASSYKRGGLETQYF. In nucleotides, the CDR3 is TGTGCCAGCAGTTACAAGCGGGGGGGCCTCGAGACCCAGTACTTC.

The J gene is TRBJ2-3, the V gene TRBV10-2, with D possibly matching TRBD2 (5 bases). Trimming pared 3 bases from V and 2 bases from J, leaving 15 bases between. This CDR3 contains 16 residues. Germline CDR1 is WSHSY and CDR2 is SAAADI. The chain's CDR3 is CASSERKRPNTDTQYF. CDR3 sequence (DNA): TGCGCCAGCAGTGAAAGAAAGCGGCCGAACACAGATACGCAGTATTTT.

This clone occurred a few times. The rearrangement joins TRBV14 to TRBJ2-3; D remains ambiguous. Germline V gives CDR1 SGHDN, CDR2 FVKESK. The CDR3 is 11 residues long. V was shortened by 3 bases and J by 5 bases, with 3 bases between the two germline ends. CDR3 protein: CASSHKDTQYF. The CDR3, as DNA: TGTGCCAGCAGCCACAAAGATACGCAGTATTTT.

The chain is built from TRBV11-3 and TRBJ1-1; 10 nucleotides align to TRBD1. CDR1 is SGHNT, CDR2 YENEEA, per germline. The CDR3 runs 17 residues. After removal of 4 bases from V and 4 bases from J, the junction contained 12 bases not matched to a gene. CDR3 sequence reads: CASSWDRGYGGRTEAFF. CDR3 coding DNA: TGTGCCAGCAGCTGGGACAGGGGCTATGGGGGTCGCACTGAAGCTTTCTTT.

The V call is TRBV27, the J call TRBJ2-1, with D maybe TRBD2 (6 bases). This CDR3 is built from 13 residues. Germline-derived CDR1 and CDR2 are MNHEY and SMNVEV (reference sequence). V was clipped by 5 bases and J by 12 bases, with 17 bases between them. CDR3 nucleotides: TGTGCCAGCAGTACCAAACCGGGACTGGTGCAGTTCTTC. It codes for CASSTKPGLVQFF.

V is TRBV28 and J is TRBJ1-5; TRBD1 is a possible D gene (5 bases). V was shortened by 6 bases and J by 2 bases, with 17 bases between the two germline ends. Germline-derived CDR1 and CDR2 are MDHEN and SYDVKM. CDR3 length: 16 residues. The CDR3 sequence: CASSPYQGSGNQPQHF. The CDR3 DNA is TGTGCCAGCAGCCCATATCAGGGTTCCGGCAATCAGCCCCAGCATTTT.

This rearrangement joins TRBV30 to TRBJ2-1; 8 nucleotides line up with TRBD1. This CDR3 comprises 18 residues. Unmatched junction bases numbered 16, after V lost 0 bases and J lost 6 bases. Germline V gene lookup returns CDR1 GTSNPN and CDR2 SVGIG (reference sequence). The CDR3 region is CAWSVAGLAGGHINEQFF. The CDR3 DNA reads TGTGCCTGGAGTGTAGCAGGATTGGCAGGGGGCCACATCAATGAGCAGTTCTTC.

This clone was counted once. The J gene is TRBJ1-2, the V gene TRBV28; D gene unclear. This CDR3 has 14 amino acids. Trimming stripped 5 bases from V and 4 bases from J, with 14 bases between. Germline CDR1 and CDR2: MDHEN and SYDVKM. CDR3 region: CASSPQTDGYGYTF. The CDR3 region has the DNA TGTGCCAGCAGTCCCCAAACTGACGGCTATGGCTACACCTTC.

The chain links TRBV5-1 to TRBJ1-1, with 10 bases that match TRBD1. There are 14 residues in the CDR3. Trimming cost V 0 bases and J 11 bases; bases outside gene matches: 7. Germline V gene lookup returns CDR1 SGHRS and CDR2 YFSETQ. This CDR3 reads CASSLGGTGVDAFF. CDR3 bases: TGCGCCAGCAGCTTGGGCGGGACAGGGGTGGATGCTTTCTTT.

V is TRBV7-9 and J is TRBJ2-1, with unresolved D. Trimming shortened V by 1 base and J by 5 bases, and 6 bases separated the two germline ends. CDR3 length: 13 residues. Germline V gene sequence: CDR1 SEHNR, CDR2 FQNEAQ (reference sequence). Here the CDR3 DNA reads TGTGCCAGCAGCTTAGGTGCAGACAATGAGCAGTTCTTC. Its translation is CASSLGADNEQFF.

The rearrangement joins TRBV4-2 to TRBJ1-4; the D is unclear. V dropped 0 bases and J dropped 8 bases, with 10 bases sitting between them. The CDR3 is 14 residues long. The germline CDR1 and CDR2 sequences are LGHNA and YNFKEQ. The DNA for the CDR3 is TGTGCCAGCAGCCAAGATCTTAGGGAGGAAAAACTGTTTTTT. Amino acid sequence: CASSQDLREEKLFF.

This rearrangement joins TRBV30 to TRBJ1-5; D remains ambiguous. This CDR3 spans 15 amino acids. The germline gives CDR1 GTSNPN, CDR2 SVGIG (reference sequence). V was clipped by 0 bases and J by 0 bases, with 9 bases between them. The CDR3 protein is CAWSVGQHSNQPQHF. In nucleotides, the CDR3 is TGTGCCTGGAGTGTAGGGCAGCATAGCAATCAGCCCCAGCATTTT.